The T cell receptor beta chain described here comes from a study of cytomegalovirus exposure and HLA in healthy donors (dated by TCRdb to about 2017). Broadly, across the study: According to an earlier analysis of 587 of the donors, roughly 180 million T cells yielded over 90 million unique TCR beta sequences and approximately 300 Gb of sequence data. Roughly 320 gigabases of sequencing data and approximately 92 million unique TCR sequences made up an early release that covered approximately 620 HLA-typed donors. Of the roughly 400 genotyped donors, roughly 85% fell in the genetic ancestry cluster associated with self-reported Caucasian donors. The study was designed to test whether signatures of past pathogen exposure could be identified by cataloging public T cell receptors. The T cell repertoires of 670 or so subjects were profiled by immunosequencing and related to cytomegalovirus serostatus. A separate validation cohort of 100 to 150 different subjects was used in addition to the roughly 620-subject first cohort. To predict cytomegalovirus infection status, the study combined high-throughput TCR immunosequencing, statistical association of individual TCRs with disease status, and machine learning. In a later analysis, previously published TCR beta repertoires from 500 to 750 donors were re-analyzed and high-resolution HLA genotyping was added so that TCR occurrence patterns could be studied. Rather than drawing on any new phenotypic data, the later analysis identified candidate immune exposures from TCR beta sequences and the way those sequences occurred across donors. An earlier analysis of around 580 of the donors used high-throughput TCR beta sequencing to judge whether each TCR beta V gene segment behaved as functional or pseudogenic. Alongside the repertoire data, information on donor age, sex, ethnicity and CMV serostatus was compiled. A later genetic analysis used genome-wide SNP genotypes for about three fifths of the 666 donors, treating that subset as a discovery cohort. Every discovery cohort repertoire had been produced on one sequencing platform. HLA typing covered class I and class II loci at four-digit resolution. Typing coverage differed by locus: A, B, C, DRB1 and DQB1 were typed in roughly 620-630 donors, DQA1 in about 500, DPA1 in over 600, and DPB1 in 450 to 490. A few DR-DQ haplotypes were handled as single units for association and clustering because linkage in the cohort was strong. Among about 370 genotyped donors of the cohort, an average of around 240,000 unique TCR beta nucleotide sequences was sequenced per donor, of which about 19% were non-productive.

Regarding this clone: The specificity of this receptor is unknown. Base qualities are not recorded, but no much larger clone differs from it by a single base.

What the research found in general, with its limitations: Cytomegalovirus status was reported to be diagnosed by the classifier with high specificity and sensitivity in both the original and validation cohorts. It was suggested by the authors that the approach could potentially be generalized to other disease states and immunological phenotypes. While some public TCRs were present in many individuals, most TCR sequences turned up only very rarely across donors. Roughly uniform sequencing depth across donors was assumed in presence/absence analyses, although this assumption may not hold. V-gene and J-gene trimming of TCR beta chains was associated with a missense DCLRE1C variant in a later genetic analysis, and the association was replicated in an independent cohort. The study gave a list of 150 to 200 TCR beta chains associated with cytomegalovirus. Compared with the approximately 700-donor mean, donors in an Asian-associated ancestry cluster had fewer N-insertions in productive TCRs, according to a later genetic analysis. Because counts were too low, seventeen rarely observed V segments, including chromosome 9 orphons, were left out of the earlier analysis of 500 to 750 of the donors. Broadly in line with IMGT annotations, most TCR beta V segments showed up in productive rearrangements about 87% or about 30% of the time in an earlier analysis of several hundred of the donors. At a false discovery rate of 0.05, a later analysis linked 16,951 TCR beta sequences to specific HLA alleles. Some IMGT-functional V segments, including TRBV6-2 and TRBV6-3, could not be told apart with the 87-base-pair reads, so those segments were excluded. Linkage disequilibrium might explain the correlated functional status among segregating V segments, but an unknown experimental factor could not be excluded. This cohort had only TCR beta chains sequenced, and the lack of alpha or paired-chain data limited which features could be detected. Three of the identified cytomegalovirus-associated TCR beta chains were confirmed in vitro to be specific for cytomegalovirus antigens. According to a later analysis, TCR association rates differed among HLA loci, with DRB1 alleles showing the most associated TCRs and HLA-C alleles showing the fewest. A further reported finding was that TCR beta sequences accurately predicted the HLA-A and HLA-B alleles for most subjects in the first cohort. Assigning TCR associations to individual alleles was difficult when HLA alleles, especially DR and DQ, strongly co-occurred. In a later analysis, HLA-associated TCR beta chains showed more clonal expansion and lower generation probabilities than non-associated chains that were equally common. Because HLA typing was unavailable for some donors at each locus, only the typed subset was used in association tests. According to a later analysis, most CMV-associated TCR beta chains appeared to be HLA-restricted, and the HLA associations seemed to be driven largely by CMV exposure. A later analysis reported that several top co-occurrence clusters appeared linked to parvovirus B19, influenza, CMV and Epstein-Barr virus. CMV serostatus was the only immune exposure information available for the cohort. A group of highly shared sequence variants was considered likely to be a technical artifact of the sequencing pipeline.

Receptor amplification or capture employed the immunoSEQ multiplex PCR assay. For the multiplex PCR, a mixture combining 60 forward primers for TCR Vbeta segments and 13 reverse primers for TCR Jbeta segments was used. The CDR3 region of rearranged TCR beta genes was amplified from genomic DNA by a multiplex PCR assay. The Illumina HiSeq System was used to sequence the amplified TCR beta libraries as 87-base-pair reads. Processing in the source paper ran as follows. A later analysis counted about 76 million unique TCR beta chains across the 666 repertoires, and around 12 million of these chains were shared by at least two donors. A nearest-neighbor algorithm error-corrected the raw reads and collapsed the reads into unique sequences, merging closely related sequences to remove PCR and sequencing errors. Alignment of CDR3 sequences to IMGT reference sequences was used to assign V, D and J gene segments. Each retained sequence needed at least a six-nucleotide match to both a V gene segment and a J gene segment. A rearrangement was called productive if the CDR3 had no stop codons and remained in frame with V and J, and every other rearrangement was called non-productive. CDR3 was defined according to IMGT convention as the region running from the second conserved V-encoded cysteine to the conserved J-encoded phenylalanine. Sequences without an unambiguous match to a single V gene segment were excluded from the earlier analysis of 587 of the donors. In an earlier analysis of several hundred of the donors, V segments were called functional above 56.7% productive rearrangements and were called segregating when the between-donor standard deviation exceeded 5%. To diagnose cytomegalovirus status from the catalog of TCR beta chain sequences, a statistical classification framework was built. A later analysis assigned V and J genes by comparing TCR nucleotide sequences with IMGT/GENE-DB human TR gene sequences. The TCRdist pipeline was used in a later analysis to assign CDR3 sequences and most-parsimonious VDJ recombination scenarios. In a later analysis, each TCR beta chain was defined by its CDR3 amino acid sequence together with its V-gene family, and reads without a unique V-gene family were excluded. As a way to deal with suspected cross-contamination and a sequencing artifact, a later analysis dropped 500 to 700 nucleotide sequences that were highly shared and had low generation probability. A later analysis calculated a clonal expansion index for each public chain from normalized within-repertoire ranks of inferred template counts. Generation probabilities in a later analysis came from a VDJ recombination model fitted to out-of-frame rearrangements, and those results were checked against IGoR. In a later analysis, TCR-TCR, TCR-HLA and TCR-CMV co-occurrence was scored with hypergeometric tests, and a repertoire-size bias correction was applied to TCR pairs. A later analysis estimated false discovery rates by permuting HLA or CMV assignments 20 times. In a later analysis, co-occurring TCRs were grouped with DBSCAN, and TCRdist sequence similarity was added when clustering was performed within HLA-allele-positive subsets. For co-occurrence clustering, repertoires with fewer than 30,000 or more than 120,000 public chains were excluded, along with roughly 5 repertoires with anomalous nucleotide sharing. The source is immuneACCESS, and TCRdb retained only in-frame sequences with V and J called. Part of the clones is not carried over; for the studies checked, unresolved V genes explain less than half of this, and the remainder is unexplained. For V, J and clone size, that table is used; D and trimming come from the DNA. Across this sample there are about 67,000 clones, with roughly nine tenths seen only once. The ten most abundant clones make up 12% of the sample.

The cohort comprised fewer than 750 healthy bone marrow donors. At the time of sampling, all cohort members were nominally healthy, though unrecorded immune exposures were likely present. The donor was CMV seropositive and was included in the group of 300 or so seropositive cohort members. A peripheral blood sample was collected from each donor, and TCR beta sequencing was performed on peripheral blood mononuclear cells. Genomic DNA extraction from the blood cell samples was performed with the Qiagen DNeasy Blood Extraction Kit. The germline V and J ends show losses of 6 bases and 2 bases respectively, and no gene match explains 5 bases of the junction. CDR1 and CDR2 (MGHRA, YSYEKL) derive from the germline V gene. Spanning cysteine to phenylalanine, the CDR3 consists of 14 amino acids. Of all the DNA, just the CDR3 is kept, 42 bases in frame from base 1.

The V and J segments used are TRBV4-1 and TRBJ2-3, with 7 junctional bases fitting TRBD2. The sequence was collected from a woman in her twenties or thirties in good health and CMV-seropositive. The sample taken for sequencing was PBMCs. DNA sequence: TGCGCCAGCAGACAGCGGGGCGCCACAGATACGCAGTATTTT. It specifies CASRQRGATDTQYF.